The entry that follows covers one T cell receptor beta chain sequence. What it binds is unknown. This sample stems from a study of cytomegalovirus exposure and HLA in healthy donors. Study observations and caveats: A later analysis linked a missense DCLRE1C variant to TCR beta V- and J-gene trimming. Several of the most significant clusters were apparently associated with common viral pathogens in a later analysis.

This PCR relied on a set of 60 Vbeta primers and 13 Jbeta primers. The method was immunoSEQ multiplex PCR; TCRdb's version includes in-frame clones alone and lacks a portion of them. The table includes some 250,000 clones, 75% to 85% detected once. V trimming: 2 bases; J trimming: 4 bases; junction bases outside the gene matches: 3. This CDR3 has 15 amino acids. CDR1 SGDLS and CDR2 YYNGEE come from the germline V gene. The chain combines TRBV9 with TRBJ2-2; 9 bases are a match to TRBD2. The sample comprised PBMCs. The receptor's source is a woman aged 55-70 years in good health and CMV-seropositive. The DNA for the CDR3 is TGTGCCAGCAGCGTCGCAGCGGGAGGCACCGGGGAGCTGTTTTTT. It is translated as CASSVAAGGTGELFF.